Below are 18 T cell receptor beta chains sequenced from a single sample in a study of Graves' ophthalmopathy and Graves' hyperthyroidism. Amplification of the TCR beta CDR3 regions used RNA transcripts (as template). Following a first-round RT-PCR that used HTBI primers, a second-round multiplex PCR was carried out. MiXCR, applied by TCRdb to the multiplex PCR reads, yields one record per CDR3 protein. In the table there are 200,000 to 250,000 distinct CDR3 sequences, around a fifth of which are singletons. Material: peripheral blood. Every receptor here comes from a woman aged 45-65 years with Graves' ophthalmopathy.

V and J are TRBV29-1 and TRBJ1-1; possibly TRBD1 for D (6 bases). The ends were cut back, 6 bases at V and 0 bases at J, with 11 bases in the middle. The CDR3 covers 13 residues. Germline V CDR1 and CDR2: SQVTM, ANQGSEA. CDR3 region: CSVIQGLNTEAFF. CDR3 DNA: TGCAGCGTAATACAGGGACTGAACACTGAAGCTTTCTTT.

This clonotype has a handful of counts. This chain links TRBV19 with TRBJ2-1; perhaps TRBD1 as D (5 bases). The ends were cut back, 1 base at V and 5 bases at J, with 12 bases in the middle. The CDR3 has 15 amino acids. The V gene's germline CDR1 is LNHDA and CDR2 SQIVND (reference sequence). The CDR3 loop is CASSIGTNAHNEQFF. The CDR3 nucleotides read TGTGCCAGTAGTATAGGGACAAACGCACACAATGAGCAGTTCTTC.

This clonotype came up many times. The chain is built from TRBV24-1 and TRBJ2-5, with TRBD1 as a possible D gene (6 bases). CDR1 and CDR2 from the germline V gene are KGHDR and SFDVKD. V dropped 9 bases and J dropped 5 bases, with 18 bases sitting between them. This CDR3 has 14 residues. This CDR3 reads CATSQGHHVETQYF. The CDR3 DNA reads TGTGCCACCTCTCAGGGACATCATGTGGAGACCCAGTACTTC.

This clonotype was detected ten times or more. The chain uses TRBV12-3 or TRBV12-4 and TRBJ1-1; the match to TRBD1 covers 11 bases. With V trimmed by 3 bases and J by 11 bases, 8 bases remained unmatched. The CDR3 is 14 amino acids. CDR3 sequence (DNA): TGTGCCAGCAGTTTTCTCGGGACAGGGGGTTTGGCTTTCTTT. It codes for CASSFLGTGGLAFF.

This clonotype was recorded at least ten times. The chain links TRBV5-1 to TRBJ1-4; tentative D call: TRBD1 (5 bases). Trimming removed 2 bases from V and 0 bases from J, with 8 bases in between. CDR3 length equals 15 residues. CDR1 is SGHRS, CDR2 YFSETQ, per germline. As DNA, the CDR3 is TGCGCCAGCAGCTTCAAAGGGGCAACTAATGAAAAACTGTTTTTT. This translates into CASSFKGATNEKLFF.

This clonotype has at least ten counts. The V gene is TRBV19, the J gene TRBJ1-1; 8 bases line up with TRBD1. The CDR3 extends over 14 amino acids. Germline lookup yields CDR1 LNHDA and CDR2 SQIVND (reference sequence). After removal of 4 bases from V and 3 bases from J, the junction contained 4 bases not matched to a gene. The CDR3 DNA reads TGTGCCAGTAGTAGCCAGACAGGGGACACTGAAGCTTTCTTT. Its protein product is CASSSQTGDTEAFF.

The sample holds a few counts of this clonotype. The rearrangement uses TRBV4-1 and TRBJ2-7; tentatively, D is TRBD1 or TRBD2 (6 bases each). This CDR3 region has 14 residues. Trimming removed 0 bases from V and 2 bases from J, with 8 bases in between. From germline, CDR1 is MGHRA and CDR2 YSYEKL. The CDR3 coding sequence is TGCGCCAGCAGCCAAGAGGGGGGCACCTACGAGCAGTACTTC. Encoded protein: CASSQEGGTYEQYF.

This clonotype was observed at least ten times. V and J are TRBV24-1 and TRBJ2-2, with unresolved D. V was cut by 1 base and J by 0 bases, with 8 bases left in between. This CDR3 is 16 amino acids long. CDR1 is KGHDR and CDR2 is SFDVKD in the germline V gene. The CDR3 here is CATSDFPGANTGELFF. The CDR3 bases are TGTGCCACCAGTGATTTCCCAGGTGCGAACACCGGGGAGCTGTTTTTT.

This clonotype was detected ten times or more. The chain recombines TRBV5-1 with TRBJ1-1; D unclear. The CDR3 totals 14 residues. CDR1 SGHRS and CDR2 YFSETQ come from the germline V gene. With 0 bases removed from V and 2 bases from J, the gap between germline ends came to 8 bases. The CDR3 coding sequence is TGCGCCAGCAGCTTGGTCCCAGCCAACACTGAAGCTTTCTTT. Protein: CASSLVPANTEAFF. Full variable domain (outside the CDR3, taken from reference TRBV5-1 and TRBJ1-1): KAGVTQTPRYLIKTRGQQVTLSCSPISGHRSVSWYQQTPGQGLQFLFEYFSETQRNKGNFPGRFSGRQFSNSRSEMNVSTLELGDSALYLCASSLVPANTEAFFGQGTRLTVV.

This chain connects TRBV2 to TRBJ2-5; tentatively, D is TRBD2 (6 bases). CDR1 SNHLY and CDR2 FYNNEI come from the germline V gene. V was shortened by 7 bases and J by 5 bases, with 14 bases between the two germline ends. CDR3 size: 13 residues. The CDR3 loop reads CASMLEGVETQYF. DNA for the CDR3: TGTGCCAGCATGTTGGAGGGAGTGGAGACCCAGTACTTC.

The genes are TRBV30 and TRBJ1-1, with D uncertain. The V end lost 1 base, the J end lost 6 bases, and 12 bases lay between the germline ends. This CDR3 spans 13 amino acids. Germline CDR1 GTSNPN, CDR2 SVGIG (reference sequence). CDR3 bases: TGTGCCTGGAGTGGTGGAGCCGACCCTGAAGCTTTCTTT. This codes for CAWSGGADPEAFF.

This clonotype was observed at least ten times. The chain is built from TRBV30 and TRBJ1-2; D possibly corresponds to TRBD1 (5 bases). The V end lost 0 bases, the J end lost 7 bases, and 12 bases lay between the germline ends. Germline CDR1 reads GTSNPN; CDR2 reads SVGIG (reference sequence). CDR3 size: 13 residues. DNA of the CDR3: TGTGCCTGGAGTGTACTAAGGGGTGGTGGCTACACCTTC. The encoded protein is CAWSVLRGGGYTF.

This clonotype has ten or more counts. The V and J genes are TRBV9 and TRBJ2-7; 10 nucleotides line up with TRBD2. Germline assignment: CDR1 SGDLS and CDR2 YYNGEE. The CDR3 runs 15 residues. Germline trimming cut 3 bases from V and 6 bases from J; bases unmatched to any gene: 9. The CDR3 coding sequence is TGTGCCAGCAGCGAGGGACTAGCGACGATTTCCGAGCAGTACTTC. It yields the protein CASSEGLATISEQYF. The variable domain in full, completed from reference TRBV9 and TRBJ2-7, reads DSGVTQTPKHLITATGQRVTLRCSPRSGDLSVYWYQQSLDQGLQFLIQYYNGEERAKGNILERFSAQQFPDLHSELNLSSLELGDSALYFCASSEGLATISEQYFGPGTRLTVT.

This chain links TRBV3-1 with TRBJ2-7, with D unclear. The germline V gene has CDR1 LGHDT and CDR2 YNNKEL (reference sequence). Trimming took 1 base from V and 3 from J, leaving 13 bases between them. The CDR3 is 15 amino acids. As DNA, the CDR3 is TGTGCCAGCAGCCAAGGCACCGGGCCGGGCTACGAGCAGTACTTC. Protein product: CASSQGTGPGYEQYF.

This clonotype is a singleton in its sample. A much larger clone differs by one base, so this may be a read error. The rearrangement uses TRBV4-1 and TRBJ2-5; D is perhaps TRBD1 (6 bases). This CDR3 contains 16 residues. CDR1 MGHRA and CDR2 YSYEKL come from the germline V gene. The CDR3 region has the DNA TGCGCCAGCAGCCACCGGACAGTCAGGTCCTTAGAGATCCAGTACTTC. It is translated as CASSHRTVRSLEIQYF.

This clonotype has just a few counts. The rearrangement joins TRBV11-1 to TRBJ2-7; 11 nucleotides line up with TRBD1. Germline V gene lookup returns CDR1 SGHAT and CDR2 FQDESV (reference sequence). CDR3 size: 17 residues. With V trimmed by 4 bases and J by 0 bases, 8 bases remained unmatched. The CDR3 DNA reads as TGTGCCAGCAGCTATGGGACAGGGGGGTTAAGCTCCTACGAGCAGTACTTC. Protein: CASSYGTGGLSSYEQYF.

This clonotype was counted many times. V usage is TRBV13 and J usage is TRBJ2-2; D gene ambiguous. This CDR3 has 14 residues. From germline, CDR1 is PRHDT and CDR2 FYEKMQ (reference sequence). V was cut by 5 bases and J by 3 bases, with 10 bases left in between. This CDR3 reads CASSIEPDTGELFF. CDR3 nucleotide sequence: TGTGCCAGCAGCATCGAACCCGACACCGGGGAGCTGTTTTTT.

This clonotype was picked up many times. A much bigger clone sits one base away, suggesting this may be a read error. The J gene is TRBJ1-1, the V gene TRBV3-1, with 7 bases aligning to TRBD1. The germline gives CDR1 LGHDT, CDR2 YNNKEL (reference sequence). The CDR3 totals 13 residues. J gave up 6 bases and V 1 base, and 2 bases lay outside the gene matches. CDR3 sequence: CASSQGQGAEAFF. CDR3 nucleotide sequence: TGTGCCAGCAGCCAAGGACAGGGCGCTGAAGCTTTCTTT.